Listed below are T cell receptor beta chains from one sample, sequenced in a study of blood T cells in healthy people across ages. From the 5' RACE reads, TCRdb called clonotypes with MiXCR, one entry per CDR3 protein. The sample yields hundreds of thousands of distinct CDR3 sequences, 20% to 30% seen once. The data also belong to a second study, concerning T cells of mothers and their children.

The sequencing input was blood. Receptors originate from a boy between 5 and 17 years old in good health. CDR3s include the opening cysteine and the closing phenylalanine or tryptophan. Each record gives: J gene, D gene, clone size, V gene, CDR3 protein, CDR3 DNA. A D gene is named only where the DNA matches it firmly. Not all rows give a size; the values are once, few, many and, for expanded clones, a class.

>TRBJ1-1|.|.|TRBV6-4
CASRLSAMNTEAFF
TGTGCCAGCAGGCTGTCGGCCATGAACACTGAAGCTTTCTTT
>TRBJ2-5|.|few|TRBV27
CASSLSIRGETQYF
TGTGCCAGCAGTTTATCGATCAGGGGAGAGACCCAGTACTTC
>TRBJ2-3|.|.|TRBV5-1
CASSLAKLDTQYF
TGCGCCAGCAGCTTGGCCAAGCTAGATACGCAGTATTTT
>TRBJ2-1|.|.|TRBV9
CASSVGGTTYNEQFF
TGTGCCAGCAGCGTAGGGGGGACCACCTACAATGAGCAGTTCTTC
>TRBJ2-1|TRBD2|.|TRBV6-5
CATGGAYNEQFF
TGTGCCACCGGGGGGGCCTACAATGAGCAGTTCTTC
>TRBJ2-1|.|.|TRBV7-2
CASSLQYNKQFF
TGTGCCAGCAGCCTACAGTACAATAAGCAGTTCTTC
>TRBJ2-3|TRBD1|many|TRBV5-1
CASSRAGAGGHGTDTQYF
TGCGCCAGCAGCCGAGCTGGGGCAGGGGGTCATGGCACAGATACGCAGTATTTT
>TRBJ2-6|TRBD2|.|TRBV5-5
CASSPGPGRETSGANVLTF
TGTGCCAGCAGCCCCGGCCCCGGGAGGGAAACTTCTGGGGCCAACGTCCTGACTTTC
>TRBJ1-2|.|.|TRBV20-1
CSASGRGDYRGYTF
TGCAGTGCTAGTGGCAGGGGAGATTATCGTGGCTACACCTTC
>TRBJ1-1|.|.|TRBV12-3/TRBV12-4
CASSLADRPGPEAFF
TGTGCCAGCAGTTTAGCAGACAGGCCCGGACCTGAAGCTTTCTTT
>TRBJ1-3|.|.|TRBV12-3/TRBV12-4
CASNLLSGNTIYF
TGTGCCAGCAATCTCCTCTCTGGAAACACCATATATTTT
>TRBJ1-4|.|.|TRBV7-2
CASSLGSGGRGEKLFF
TGTGCCAGCAGCTTAGGGTCTGGGGGGCGAGGGGAAAAACTGTTTTTT
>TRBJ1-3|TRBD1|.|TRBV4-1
CASSGQGGGNTIYF
TGCGCCAGCTCCGGACAGGGGGGAGGAAACACCATATATTTT
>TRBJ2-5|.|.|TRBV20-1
CSARGAQGWETQYF
TGCAGTGCTAGGGGGGCACAGGGATGGGAGACCCAGTACTTC
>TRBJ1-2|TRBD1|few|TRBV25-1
CASSEVGTGGYGYTF
TGTGCCAGCAGTGAAGTGGGGACAGGAGGCTATGGCTACACCTTC
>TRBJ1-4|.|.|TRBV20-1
CSASRPQGEKLFF
TGCAGTGCCAGCCGACCCCAAGGGGAAAAACTGTTTTTT
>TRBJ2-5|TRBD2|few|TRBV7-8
CASSTAVVAGPKETQYF
TGTGCCAGCAGCACAGCGGTGGTAGCGGGGCCTAAAGAGACCCAGTACTTC
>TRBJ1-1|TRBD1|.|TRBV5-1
CASSAETGLNTEAFF
TGCGCCAGCAGTGCGGAGACAGGGTTGAACACTGAAGCTTTCTTT
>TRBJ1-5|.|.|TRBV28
CASSSGCGYQPQHF
TGTGCCAGCAGTTCTGGGTGCGGCTATCAGCCCCAGCATTTT
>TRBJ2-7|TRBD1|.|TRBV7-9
CAGQGDSYEQYF
TGTGCCGGTCAGGGGGACTCCTACGAGCAGTACTTC
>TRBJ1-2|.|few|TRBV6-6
CASIDSGGSVIGYTF
TGTGCCAGCATAGACTCGGGGGGGTCCGTGATAGGCTACACCTTC
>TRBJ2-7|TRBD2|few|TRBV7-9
CASSPPGTTYEQYF
TGTGCCAGCAGCCCTCCCGGGACTACCTACGAGCAGTACTTC